The clone carrying this T cell receptor (beta chain) was detected once. This sample was included in a study of STAT5B mutations in CD4+ large granular lymphocyte leukemia. The method was immunoSEQ multiplex PCR; TCRdb's version includes in-frame clones alone and lacks a portion of them. The table lists about 20,000 clones, roughly 82% of them singletons. The germline CDR1 and CDR2 sequences are SGHNT and YYREEE (reference sequence). The V end was cut by 0 bases, the J end by 0 bases, with 13 bases between. The CDR3 spans 18 residues. Material: CD4+ T cells from blood buffy coats. This receptor was taken from a human donor in good health. The chain is built from TRBV5-4 and TRBJ2-6, with D unresolved. The CDR3: CASSLGSTVRSGANVLTF. CDR3 DNA: TGTGCCAGCAGCTTGGGGTCTACAGTGCGCTCTGGGGCCAACGTCCTGACTTTC.